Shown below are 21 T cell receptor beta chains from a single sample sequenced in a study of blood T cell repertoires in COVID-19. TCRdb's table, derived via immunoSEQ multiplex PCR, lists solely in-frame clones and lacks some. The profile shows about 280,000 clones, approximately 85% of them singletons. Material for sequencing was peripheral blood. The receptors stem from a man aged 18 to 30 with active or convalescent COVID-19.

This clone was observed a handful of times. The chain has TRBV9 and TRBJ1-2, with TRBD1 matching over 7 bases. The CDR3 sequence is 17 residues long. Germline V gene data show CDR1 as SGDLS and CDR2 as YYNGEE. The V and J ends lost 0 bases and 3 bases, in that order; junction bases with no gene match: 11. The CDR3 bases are TGTGCCAGCAGCGTAGATATGGGCGTAGGGACAGACTATGGCTACACCTTC. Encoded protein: CASSVDMGVGTDYGYTF.

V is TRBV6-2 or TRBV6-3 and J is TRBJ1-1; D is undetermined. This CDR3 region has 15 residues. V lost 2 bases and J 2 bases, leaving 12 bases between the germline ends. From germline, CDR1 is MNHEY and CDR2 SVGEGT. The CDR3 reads CASSYLRTGNTEAFF. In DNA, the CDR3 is TGTGCCAGCAGTTACCTCAGGACGGGAAACACTGAAGCTTTCTTT.

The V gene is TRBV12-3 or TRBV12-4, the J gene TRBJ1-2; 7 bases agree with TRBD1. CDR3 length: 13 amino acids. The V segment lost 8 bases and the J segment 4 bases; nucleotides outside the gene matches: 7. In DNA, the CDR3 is TGTGCCAGCGGGAGACAGGGCAGCTATGGCTACACCTTC. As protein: CASGRQGSYGYTF.

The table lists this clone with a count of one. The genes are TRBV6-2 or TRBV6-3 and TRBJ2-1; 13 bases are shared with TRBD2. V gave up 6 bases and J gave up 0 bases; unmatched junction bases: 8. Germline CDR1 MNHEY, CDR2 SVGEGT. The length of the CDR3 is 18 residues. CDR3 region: CASSSRLAGGSSYNEQFF. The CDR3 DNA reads TGTGCCAGCAGCTCCAGACTAGCGGGGGGAAGCTCCTACAATGAGCAGTTCTTC.

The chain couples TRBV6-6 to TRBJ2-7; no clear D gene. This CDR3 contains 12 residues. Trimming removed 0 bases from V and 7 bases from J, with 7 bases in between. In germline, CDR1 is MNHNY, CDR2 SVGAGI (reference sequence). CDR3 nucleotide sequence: TGTGCCAGCAGTTACTCGACGGAGGAGCAGTACTTC. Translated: CASSYSTEEQYF.

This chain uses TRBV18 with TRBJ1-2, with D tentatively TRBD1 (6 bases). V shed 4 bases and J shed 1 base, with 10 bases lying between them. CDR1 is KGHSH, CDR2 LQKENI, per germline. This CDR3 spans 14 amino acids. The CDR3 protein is CASSRGRDNYGYTF. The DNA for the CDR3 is TGTGCCAGCTCACGGGGGCGCGATAACTATGGCTACACCTTC.

CDR3 sequence: CASRGLTSGSTDTQYF. The CDR3 nucleotides are TGTGCCAGCAGGGGATTGACTAGCGGGAGCACAGATACGCAGTATTTT. V usage is TRBV2 and J usage is TRBJ2-3, with 10 positions matching TRBD2. The junction had 6 bases not matched to a gene; V was cut back by 6 bases and J by 0 bases. Looked up from germline, CDR1 is SNHLY and CDR2 is FYNNEI. The CDR3 is 16 amino acids.

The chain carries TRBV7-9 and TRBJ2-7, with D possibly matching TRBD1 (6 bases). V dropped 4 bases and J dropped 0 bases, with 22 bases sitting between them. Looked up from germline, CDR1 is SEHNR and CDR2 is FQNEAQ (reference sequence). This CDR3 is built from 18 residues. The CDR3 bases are TGTGCCAGCAGCTACACCCGGACAGCACTCAGTAGCTCCTACGAGCAGTACTTC. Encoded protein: CASSYTRTALSSSYEQYF. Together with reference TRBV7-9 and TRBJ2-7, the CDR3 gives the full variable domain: DTGVSQNPRHKITKRGQNVTFRCDPISEHNRLYWYRQTLGQGPEFLTYFQNEAQLEKSRLLSDRFSAERPKGSFSTLEIQRTEQGDSAMYLCASSYTRTALSSSYEQYFGPGTRLTVT.

DNA of the CDR3: TGTGCCAGCAGGGGAACACAGGGGGCTCATTTCTTT. This translates into CASRGTQGAHFF. V usage is TRBV9 and J usage is TRBJ1-1; 9 bases are shared with TRBD1. The CDR3 runs to 12 residues. The junction had 9 bases not matched to a gene; V was cut back by 5 bases and J by 13 bases. Germline V gene lookup returns CDR1 SGDLS and CDR2 YYNGEE.

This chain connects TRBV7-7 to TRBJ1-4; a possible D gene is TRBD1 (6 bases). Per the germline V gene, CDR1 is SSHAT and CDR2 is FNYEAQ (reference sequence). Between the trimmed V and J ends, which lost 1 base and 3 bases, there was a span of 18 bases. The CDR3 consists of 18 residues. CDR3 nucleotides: TGTGCCAGCAGCTTAGGGGAAAACAGGGAGACGCCTAATGAAAAACTGTTTTTT. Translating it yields CASSLGENRETPNEKLFF.

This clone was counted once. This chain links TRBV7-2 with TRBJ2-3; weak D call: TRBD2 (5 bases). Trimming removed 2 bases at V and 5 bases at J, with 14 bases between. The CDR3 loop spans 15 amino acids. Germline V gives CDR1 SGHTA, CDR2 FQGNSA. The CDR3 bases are TGTGCCAGCAGCTTAATGCAGTTAGGAGGAGATACGCAGTATTTT. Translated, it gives CASSLMQLGGDTQYF.

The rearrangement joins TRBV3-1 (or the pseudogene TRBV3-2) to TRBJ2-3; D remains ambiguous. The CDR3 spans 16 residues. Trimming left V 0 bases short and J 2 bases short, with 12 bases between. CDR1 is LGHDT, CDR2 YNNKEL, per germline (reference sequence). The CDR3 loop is CASSQEVPKLTDTQYF. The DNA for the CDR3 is TGTGCCAGCAGCCAAGAAGTGCCTAAACTCACAGATACGCAGTATTTT.

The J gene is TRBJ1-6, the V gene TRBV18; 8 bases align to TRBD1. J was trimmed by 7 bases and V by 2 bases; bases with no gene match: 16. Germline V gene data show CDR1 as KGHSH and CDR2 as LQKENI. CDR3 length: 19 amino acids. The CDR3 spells CASSPTLTGAQGSNSPLHF. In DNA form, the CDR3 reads TGTGCCAGCTCACCAACACTGACAGGGGCACAGGGCTCAAATTCACCCCTCCACTTT.

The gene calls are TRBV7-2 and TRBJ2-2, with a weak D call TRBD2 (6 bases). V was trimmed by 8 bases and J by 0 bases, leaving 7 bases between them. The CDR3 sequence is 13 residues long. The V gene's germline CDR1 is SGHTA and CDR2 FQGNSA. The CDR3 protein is CASGGTNTGELFF. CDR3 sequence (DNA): TGTGCCAGCGGGGGGACGAACACCGGGGAGCTGTTTTTT.

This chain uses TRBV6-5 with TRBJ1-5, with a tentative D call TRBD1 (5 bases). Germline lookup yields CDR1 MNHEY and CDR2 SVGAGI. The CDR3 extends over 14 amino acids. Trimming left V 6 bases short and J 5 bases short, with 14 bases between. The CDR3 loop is CASRGGFGDQPQHF. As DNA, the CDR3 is TGTGCCAGCAGGGGGGGATTTGGCGATCAGCCCCAGCATTTT.

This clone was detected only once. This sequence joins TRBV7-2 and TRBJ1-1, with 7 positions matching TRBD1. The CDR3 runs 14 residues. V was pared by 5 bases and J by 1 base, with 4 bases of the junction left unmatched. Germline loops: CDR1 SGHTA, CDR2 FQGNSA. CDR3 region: CASSEWTGNTEAFF. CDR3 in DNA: TGTGCCAGCAGCGAATGGACAGGGAACACTGAAGCTTTCTTT.

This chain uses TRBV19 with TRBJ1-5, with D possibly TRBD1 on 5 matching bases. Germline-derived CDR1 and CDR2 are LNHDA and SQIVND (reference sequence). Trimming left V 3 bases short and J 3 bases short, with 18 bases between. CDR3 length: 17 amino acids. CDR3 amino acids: CASSIVGVGANNQPQHF. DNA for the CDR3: TGTGCCAGTAGTATTGTCGGAGTAGGGGCGAACAATCAGCCCCAGCATTTT.

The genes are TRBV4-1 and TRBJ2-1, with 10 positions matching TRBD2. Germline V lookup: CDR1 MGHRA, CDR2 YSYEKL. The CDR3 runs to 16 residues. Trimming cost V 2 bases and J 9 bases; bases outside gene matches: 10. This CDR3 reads CASSQSSGGAGGEQFF. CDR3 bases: TGCGCCAGCAGCCAATCAAGCGGGGGGGCCGGTGGTGAGCAGTTCTTC.

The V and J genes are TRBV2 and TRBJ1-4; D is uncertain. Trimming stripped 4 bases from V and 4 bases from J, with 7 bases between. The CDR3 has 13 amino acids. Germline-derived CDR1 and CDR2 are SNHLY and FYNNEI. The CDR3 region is CASSGGFNEKLFF. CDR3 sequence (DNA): TGTGCCAGCAGTGGAGGGTTTAATGAAAAACTGTTTTTT.

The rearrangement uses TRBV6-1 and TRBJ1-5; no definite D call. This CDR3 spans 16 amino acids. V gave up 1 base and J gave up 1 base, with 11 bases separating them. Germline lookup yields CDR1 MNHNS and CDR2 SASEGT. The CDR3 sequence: CASSEEFLGSNQPQHF. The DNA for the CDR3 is TGTGCCAGCAGTGAAGAGTTTCTCGGGAGCAATCAGCCCCAGCATTTT.

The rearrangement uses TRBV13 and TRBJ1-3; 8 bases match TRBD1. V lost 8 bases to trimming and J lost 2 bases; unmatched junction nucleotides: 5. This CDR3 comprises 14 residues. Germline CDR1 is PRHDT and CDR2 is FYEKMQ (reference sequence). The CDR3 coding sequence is TGTGCCAGCTCCAGGGGGCTGACTGGAAACACCATATATTTT. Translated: CASSRGLTGNTIYF.